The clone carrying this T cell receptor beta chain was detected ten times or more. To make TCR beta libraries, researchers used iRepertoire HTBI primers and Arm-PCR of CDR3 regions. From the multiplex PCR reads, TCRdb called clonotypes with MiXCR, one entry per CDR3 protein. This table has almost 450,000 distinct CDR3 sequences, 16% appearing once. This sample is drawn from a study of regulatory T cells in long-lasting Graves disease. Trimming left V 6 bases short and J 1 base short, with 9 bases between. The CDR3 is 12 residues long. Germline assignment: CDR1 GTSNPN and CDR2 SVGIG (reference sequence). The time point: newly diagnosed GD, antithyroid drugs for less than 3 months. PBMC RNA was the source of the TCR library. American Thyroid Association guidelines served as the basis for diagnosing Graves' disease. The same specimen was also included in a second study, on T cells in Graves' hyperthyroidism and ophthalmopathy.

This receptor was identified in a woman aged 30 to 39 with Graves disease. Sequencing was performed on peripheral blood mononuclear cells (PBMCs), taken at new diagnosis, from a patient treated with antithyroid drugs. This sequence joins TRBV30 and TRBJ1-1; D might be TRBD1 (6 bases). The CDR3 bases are TGTGCCTGCCTCAGGGGGAACACTGAAGCTTTCTTT. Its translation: CACLRGNTEAFF.